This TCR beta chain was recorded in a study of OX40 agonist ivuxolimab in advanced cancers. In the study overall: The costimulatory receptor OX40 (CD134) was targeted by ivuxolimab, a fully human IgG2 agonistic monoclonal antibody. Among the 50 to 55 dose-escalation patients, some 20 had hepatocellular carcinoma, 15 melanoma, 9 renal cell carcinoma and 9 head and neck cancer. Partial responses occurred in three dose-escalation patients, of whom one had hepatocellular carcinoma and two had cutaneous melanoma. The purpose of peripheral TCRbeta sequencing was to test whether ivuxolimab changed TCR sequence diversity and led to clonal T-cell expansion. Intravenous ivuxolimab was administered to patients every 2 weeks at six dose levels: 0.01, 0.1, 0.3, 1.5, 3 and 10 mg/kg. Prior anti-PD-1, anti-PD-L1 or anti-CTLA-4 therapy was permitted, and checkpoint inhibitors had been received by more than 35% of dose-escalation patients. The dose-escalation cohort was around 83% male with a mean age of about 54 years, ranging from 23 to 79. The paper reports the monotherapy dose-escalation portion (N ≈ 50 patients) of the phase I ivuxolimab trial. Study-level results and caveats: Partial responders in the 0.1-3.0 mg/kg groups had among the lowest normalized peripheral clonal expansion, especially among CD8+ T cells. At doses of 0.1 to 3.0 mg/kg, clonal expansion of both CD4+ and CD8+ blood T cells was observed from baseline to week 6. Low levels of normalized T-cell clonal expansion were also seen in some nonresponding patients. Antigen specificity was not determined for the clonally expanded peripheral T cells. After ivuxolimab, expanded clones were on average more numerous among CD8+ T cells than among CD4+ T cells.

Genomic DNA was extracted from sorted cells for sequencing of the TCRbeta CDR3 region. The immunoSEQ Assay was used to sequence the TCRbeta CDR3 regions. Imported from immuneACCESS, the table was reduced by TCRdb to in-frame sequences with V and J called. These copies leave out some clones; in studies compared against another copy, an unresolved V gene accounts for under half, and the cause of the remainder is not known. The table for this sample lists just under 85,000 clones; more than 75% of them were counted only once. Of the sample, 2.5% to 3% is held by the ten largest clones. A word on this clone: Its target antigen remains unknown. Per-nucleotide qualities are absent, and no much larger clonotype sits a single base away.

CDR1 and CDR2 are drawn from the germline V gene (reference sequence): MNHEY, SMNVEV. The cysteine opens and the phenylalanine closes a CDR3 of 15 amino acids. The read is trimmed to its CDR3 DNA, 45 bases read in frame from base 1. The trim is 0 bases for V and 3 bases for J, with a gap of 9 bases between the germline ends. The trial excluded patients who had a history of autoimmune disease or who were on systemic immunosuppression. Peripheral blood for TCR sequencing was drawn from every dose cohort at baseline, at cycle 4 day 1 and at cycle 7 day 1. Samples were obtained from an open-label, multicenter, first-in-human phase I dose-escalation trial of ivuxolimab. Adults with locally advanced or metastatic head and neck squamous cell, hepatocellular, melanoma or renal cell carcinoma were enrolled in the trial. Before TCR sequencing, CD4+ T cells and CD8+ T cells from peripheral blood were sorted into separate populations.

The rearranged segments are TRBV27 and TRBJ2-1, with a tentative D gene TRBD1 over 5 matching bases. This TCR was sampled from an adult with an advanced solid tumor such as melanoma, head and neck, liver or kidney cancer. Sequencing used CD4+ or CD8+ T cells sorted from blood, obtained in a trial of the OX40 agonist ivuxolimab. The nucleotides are TGTGCCAGCAGTTTATCGAGGCAGGGCTACAATGAGCAGTTCTTC. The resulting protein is CASSLSRQGYNEQFF.